This T cell receptor beta chain comes out of a study of glioma-infiltrating T cells after dendritic cell vaccination. The CDR3 covers 14 residues. The V gene's germline CDR1 is MNHNS and CDR2 SASEGT. The V gene end was trimmed by 7 bases and the J gene end by 3 bases; junction bases not matched to a gene: 6. Clones were read by immunoSEQ multiplex PCR, and TCRdb kept only the in-frame ones, dropping some. In the table there are fewer than 50,000 clones, almost 85% of which are singletons. The clonotype comes from a human donor with glioblastoma. The starting material was blood, obtained before dendritic cell vaccination. The chain is built from TRBV6-1 and TRBJ1-2; TRBD1 aligns across 9 bases. CDR3 amino acids: CASMRDRVHYGYTF. The DNA of the CDR3 is TGTGCCAGCATGAGGGACAGGGTCCACTATGGCTACACCTTC.